These 16 T cell receptor beta chains came from one sample sequenced in a study of tumor-infiltrating lymphocytes in primary liver carcinoma. Blood RNA was derived from unsorted whole blood, and germline DNA was extracted too. TCR beta cDNA was reverse-transcribed from about 0.45 ug of total RNA. The reaction used a constant-region primer and ProtoScript II reverse transcriptase. ARM-PCR was slightly modified, and three nested multiplex PCR rounds with it gave rise to the TCR beta libraries. A C-beta reverse primer and TRBV1-TRBV30 forward primers served in each of the first two PCR rounds, at ten to eleven cycles apiece. MiXCR, applied by TCRdb to the multiplex PCR reads, yields one record per CDR3 protein. The table records some 320,000 distinct CDR3 sequences, about 60% of them present only once. Sequenced input: peripheral blood. The receptor set was obtained from a man aged 35-49 years with primary liver carcinoma and hepatitis B virus infection.

With regard to this clonotype: The junction departs from the called germline gene at one end, perhaps through a read error. The rearrangement joins TRBV11-2 to TRBJ2-3; the D gene is possibly TRBD2 (5 bases). The CDR3 runs to 15 residues. Germline V gene lookup returns CDR1 SGHAT and CDR2 FQNNGV. The DNA for the CDR3 is TGTGCCAGCAGCTTAGGGGCACCTAGCACAGATACGCACTATTTT. Its translation is CASSLGAPSTDTHYF. Looking up the rest from reference TRBV11-2 and TRBJ2-3 gives the full variable domain: EAGVAQSPRYKIIEKRQSVAFWCNPISGHATLYWYQQILGQGPKLLIQFQNNGVVDDSQLPKDRFSAERLKGVDSTLKIQPAKLEDSAVYLCASSLGAPSTDTHYFGPGTRLTVL.

In the case of this clonotype: This may arise from a read error, as a much more abundant clone is one base away. The V call is TRBV29-1, the J call TRBJ2-2, with D perhaps matching TRBD1 (5 bases). Deletions cut 8 bases from V and 4 bases from J, with 17 bases between. This CDR3 contains 14 residues. Germline CDR1 reads SQVTM; CDR2 reads ANQGSEA. Written as DNA, the CDR3 is TGCAGCCTCCGTAGAGACAGTCTCACCGGGGAGCTGTTTTTT. The encoded protein is CSLRRDSLTGELFF.

On this clonotype: An end of the junction differs from the germline gene, which may be a read error. The V call is TRBV6-6, the J call TRBJ2-3; a possible D gene is TRBD2 (6 bases). The CDR3 runs to 14 residues. Germline V CDR1 and CDR2: MNHNY, SVGAGI (reference sequence). The CDR3 here is CASSYAGSIDTQYF. The CDR3 DNA sequence: TGTGCCAGCAGTTACGCGGGGAGCATAGATACGCAGTATTTT.

Of note for this clonotype: This clone may be a read error of a much larger clone one base away. The chain combines TRBV5-6 with TRBJ2-1; 8 bases align to TRBD1. Germline assignment: CDR1 SGHDT and CDR2 YYEEEE. This CDR3 has 17 residues. DNA of the CDR3: TGTACCAGCAGCTCCGGGACAGGTGGAAATCGGTGGGATGAGCAGTTCTTC. Its translation is CTSSSGTGGNRWDEQFF.

Remarks on this clonotype: A clone one base away is much larger, so this may be a read error. The chain joins TRBV14 to TRBJ2-3, with D perhaps TRBD2 (6 bases). CDR1 SGHDN and CDR2 FVKESK come from the germline V gene. The CDR3 length is 17 residues. The CDR3 loop is CVSSQSRDSSLQDTQYF. The CDR3 coding sequence is TGTGTCAGCAGCCAATCTCGGGACTCTTCCCTTCAAGATACGCAGTATTTT.

The J gene is TRBJ1-1, the V gene TRBV6-1; D not certain. The CDR3 length is 13 residues. CDR1 is MNHNS, CDR2 SASEGT, per germline. The CDR3 bases are TGTGTCATCACGAAGGTCTTTGACACTGAAGCTTTCTTT. Translation: CVITKVFDTEAFF.

This clonotype was observed many times. CDR3: CASSQTGDEWSPLHF. The CDR3 nucleotides are TGCGCCAGCAGCCAGACAGGGGACGAATGGTCACCCCTCCACTTT. The V call is TRBV5-1, the J call TRBJ1-6; 8 bases agree with TRBD1. The CDR3 contains 15 residues. J was trimmed by 10 bases and V by 4 bases; bases with no gene match: 10. CDR1 and CDR2 (germline): SGHRS, YFSETQ.

This clonotype was seen only once. A much larger clone sits a single nucleotide away, making a read error possible. V is TRBV6-6 and J is TRBJ1-2; D is possibly TRBD1 (5 bases). Looked up from germline, CDR1 is MNHNY and CDR2 is SVGAGI (reference sequence). The CDR3 has 13 amino acids. V lost 7 bases to trimming and J lost 2 bases, with 11 bases between them. The CDR3 sequence: CASMPGLNYGYTF. In DNA form, the CDR3 reads TGTGCCAGCATGCCAGGGTTAAACTATGGCTACACCTTC.

In regard to this clonotype: A single base separates this from a much larger clone, so it may be a read error. The chain carries TRBV29-1 and TRBJ2-7; 8 bases line up with TRBD1. Germline lookup yields CDR1 SQVTM and CDR2 ANQGSEA. Trimming cost V 5 bases and J 3 bases; bases outside gene matches: 9. CDR3 length: 14 amino acids. CDR3 protein: CSVRPGQVSYEQYF. Here the CDR3 DNA reads TGCAGCGTTAGACCGGGACAGGTGAGCTACGAGCAGTACTTC.

This chain uses TRBV27 with TRBJ2-2; D possibly corresponds to TRBD2 (6 bases). V dropped 8 bases and J dropped 7 bases, with 20 bases sitting between them. This CDR3 contains 15 residues. Germline V CDR1 and CDR2: MNHEY, SMNVEV (reference sequence). The DNA of the CDR3 is TGTGCCAGCTCCTACGACCCCCAAGCGGGCGGGGAGCTGTTTTTT. As protein: CASSYDPQAGGELFF.

As concerns this clonotype: Given a much more abundant clone one base away, this may be a read error. V is TRBV6-5 and J is TRBJ1-2, with D unclear. Trimming pared 10 bases from V and 0 bases from J, leaving 18 bases between. Germline-derived CDR1 and CDR2 are MNHEY and SVGAGI. The CDR3 runs 15 residues. In DNA, the CDR3 is TGTGCCAACAGCCGTTTCGGGCCCCCTAACTATGGCTACACCTTC. Amino acids: CANSRFGPPNYGYTF.

In its sample, this clonotype was seen many times. This chain uses TRBV4-3 with TRBJ1-4; 9 bases are shared with TRBD1. The germline CDR1 and CDR2 sequences are LGHNA and YSLEER. The J segment lost 5 bases and the V segment lost 3 bases, leaving 4 bases of the junction unmatched. The CDR3 has 15 residues. The DNA of the CDR3 is TGCGCCAGCAGCCATCCCGGGACAGGGAATGAAAAACTGTTTTTT. This gives the protein CASSHPGTGNEKLFF.

The chain links TRBV5-4 to TRBJ2-3, with 12 nucleotides matching TRBD2. Germline V lookup: CDR1 SGHNT, CDR2 YYREEE (reference sequence). V lost 4 bases, J lost 4 bases, and 10 bases stayed unmatched. The CDR3 consists of 17 residues. The CDR3 protein is CASSAGLAGKSSDTQYF. For the CDR3, the DNA is TGTGCCAGCAGCGCTGGACTAGCGGGAAAGAGTTCAGATACGCAGTATTTT.

This chain joins TRBV10-3 and TRBJ2-5; possible D gene TRBD2, 6 bases. V lost 6 bases to trimming and J lost 4 bases, with 12 bases between them. The germline CDR1 and CDR2 sequences are ENHRY and SYGVKD. This CDR3 comprises 13 residues. This CDR3 is CAISGSKGETQYF. Here the CDR3 DNA reads TGTGCCATCAGCGGGAGCAAGGGAGAGACCCAGTACTTC.

The gene calls are TRBV9 and TRBJ2-3; 7 bases align to TRBD1. The ends lost 4 bases at V and 4 bases at J; junction bases unmatched: 6. The CDR3 totals 14 residues. Per germline, CDR1 SGDLS and CDR2 YYNGEE. CDR3 DNA sequence: TGTGCCAGCAGCCCCCAACAGGGGCCAGATACGCAGTATTTT. This encodes CASSPQQGPDTQYF.

About this clonotype: This could be a read error, since a much larger clone is one nucleotide away. The genes are TRBV4-3 and TRBJ1-5; the D call may be TRBD1 or TRBD2 (5 bases each). The J call may be wrong; the DNA end is better matched by TRBJ2-3. Looked up from germline, CDR1 is LGHNA and CDR2 is YSLEER. CDR3 length equals 14 residues. The CDR3, as DNA: TGCGCCAGCAGCCAAGGGGGGAGCAATCAGCCCCAGTATTTT. It translates to CASSQGGSNQPQYF.